This T cell receptor (beta chain) was sequenced for a study of response to subunit inactivated influenza vaccine. This clonotype was recorded many times. What it binds is not known. This CDR3 is 19 amino acids long. TCRdb reprocessed the RT-PCR reads via MiXCR and lists one record per CDR3 protein. The sample has about 530,000 distinct CDR3 sequences, 10% to 15% seen once. Findings and caveats of the study: New T cells are recruited in small numbers by each seasonal influenza vaccination, according to the authors' suggestion.

This specimen was PBMCs from blood, taken roughly 45 days after vaccination. This TCR came from a man aged 50 to 59 who received an inactivated influenza vaccine. This chain connects TRBV3-2 to TRBJ2-1; the table's D call, TRBD2, has no DNA check behind it. TRBV3-2 is annotated as a pseudogene. The CDR3 here is CASSGPGLAGGPSYNEQFF. The CDR3 nucleotides read TGTGCCAGCAGCGGACCGGGACTAGCGGGAGGCCCTTCCTACAATGAGCAGTTCTTC.